This T cell receptor beta chain was sequenced during a study of blood T cell repertoires in COVID-19 (dated by TCRdb to between 2020 and 2021). With respect to the entire study: Samples from collaborators originated in the United States, Italy and Spain and spanned both the acute and convalescent phases of COVID-19. The material from the prospective study consisted of cDNA or gDNA derived from T cells, B-cell-depleted T cells, or PBMCs. Subjects who had been exposed to COVID-19, were actively infected with it, or had recovered from it provided the deeply sampled blood TCRbeta repertoires that made up the dataset. The repertoires were released in a freely available public database meant as a resource for research on the immune response to SARS-CoV-2. Samples came from the ongoing ImmuneRACE study (first 160 participants) plus 1,254 subjects from 6 global collaborators. Sample metadata almost always included a de-identified subject ID, COVID-19 status, age in years and sex. Where available, HLA class I and class II types were obtained from metadata supplied by the sample provider rather than from assay-based typing. Paper-wide results and their limitations: Clinical and demographic metadata were provided uncurated, with the amount varying by source and participant.

Whole blood was collected in K2EDTA tubes by collaborating institutions according to the institutions' own protocols. Collaborator samples were shipped for TCRbeta analysis as frozen whole blood, isolated PBMCs, or DNA extracted from either sample type. TCRbeta CDR3 regions were amplified from genomic DNA using the immunoSEQ Assay, a bias-controlled multiplex PCR. The authors' analysis ran thus. The number of nucleated cells in each sample was estimated by amplification of reference gene primers within the assay. Sequence reads were collapsed and filtered to measure the absolute abundance of every unique TCRbeta CDR3 rearrangement. Productive Simpson clonality was computed per sample as the square root of Simpson's diversity index over productive rearrangements. TCRdb holds this immuneACCESS table with in-frame rearrangements only. Some clones are missing; in checked studies, unresolved V genes explain under half, and the rest has no known cause. Clonal size and the V and J genes are those of that table, whereas D and trimming came from the DNA. Here the sample has around 270,000 clones; 80% to 90% occur a single time. Nearly 2% of the sample comes from the top ten.

Concerning this clone: Which antigen it targets is not known. Base qualities are not recorded, but no much larger clone differs from it by a single base.

The specimen sequenced was peripheral blood. This clonotype was sampled from a man aged 25-45 years with active or convalescent COVID-19.

For the CDR3, the sequence is CASSESLAGLAEQYF. The nucleotide sequence is given as TGCGCCAGCAGTGAGTCGCTAGCGGGGTTGGCCGAGCAGTACTTC. The chain is encoded by TRBV10-2 joined to TRBJ2-7; TRBD2 aligns with 9 central bases. Per the germline V gene, WSHSY is the CDR1 and SAAADI is the CDR2. Clipping removes 0 bases from V and 6 bases from J, with 6 as the unmatched junction base count. The CDR3 starts with the cysteine, ends with the phenylalanine, and has 15 residues. Just CDR3 DNA is preserved here, 45 bases in frame from base 1.